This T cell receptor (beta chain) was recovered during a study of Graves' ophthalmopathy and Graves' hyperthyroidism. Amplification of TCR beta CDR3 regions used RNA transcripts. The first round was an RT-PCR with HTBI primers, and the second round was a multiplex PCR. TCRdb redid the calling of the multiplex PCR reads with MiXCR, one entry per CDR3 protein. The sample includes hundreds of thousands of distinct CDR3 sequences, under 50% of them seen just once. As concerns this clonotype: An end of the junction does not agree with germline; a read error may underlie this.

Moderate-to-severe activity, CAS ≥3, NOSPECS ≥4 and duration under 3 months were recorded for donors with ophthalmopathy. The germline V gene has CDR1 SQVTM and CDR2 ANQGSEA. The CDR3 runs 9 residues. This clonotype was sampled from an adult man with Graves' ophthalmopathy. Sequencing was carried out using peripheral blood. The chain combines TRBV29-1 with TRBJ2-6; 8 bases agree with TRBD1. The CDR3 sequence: CSVEKGQAF. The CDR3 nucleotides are TGCAGCGTTGAGAAGGGACAGGCTTTC.